The 25 T cell receptor beta chains listed next were all sequenced from one sample in a study of T cells in Graves' hyperthyroidism and ophthalmopathy. The TCR beta CDR3 regions underwent amplification using RNA transcripts as the source. First-round RT-PCR targeting the TCR CDR3 was performed with the HTBI primer set. Via MiXCR, TCRdb re-called the multiplex PCR reads, giving one row per CDR3 protein. The sample has approximately 600,000 distinct CDR3 sequences, about 15% seen once. Input material: blood. Receptors originate from a middle-aged woman with Graves' ophthalmopathy.

This clonotype was seen a few times. V usage is TRBV11-3 and J usage is TRBJ2-4, with a possible D match to TRBD1 (6 bases). With 5 bases removed from V and 9 bases from J, the gap between germline ends came to 14 bases. The CDR3 is 13 residues long. Germline values: CDR1 SGHNT, CDR2 YENEEA. Here the CDR3 DNA reads TGTGCCAGCAGCCCGAACAGGGTAGGCATTCAGTACTTC. Protein sequence: CASSPNRVGIQYF.

V usage is TRBV12-3 or TRBV12-4 and J usage is TRBJ2-5; D possibly corresponds to TRBD2 (5 bases). V dropped 5 bases and J dropped 5 bases, with 18 bases sitting between them. This CDR3 is 15 amino acids long. Here the CDR3 reads CASSPPRNGGETQYF. CDR3 in DNA: TGTGCCAGCAGTCCCCCTCGTAACGGCGGGGAGACCCAGTACTTC.

Details on this clonotype: Relative to the germline gene, one junction end is altered; a read error may explain this. V and J are TRBV28 and TRBJ1-2; perhaps TRBD1 as D (6 bases). The CDR3 spans 17 residues. Germline V lookup: CDR1 MDHEN, CDR2 SYDVKM. CDR3 sequence: CASSFKIPTGSNYGHTF. The CDR3 nucleotides read TGTGCCAGCAGTTTTAAAATTCCAACAGGGAGCAACTATGGCCACACCTTC.

This clonotype was seen at least ten times. The chain's CDR3 is CASLDRGVNEQYF. In nucleotides, the CDR3 is TGTGCCAGCCTAGACAGGGGAGTCAACGAGCAGTACTTC. V gene TRBV18 combines with J gene TRBJ2-7, with 8 bases lining up with TRBD1. This CDR3 region has 13 residues. Germline V gene sequence: CDR1 KGHSH, CDR2 LQKENI. The V and J ends lost 8 bases and 5 bases, in that order; junction bases with no gene match: 8.

This clonotype has at least ten counts. This rearrangement joins TRBV7-3 to TRBJ1-1; D is unclear. With 4 bases removed from V and 8 bases from J, the gap between germline ends came to 14 bases. This CDR3 region has 13 residues. CDR1 SGHTA and CDR2 FQGTGA come from the germline V gene. The CDR3 DNA sequence: TGTGCCAGCAGCTCCCTGGGAGCGGGAGAAGCTTTCTTT. Protein: CASSSLGAGEAFF.

This clonotype was recorded many times. The chain combines TRBV6-2 or TRBV6-3 with TRBJ1-5; possible D gene TRBD1, 5 bases. Trimming stripped 6 bases from V and 0 bases from J, with 15 bases between. The CDR3 has 16 residues. Per germline, CDR1 MNHEY and CDR2 SVGEGT. The CDR3 loop reads CASRRPAGNSNQPQHF. Here the CDR3 DNA reads TGTGCCAGCAGACGCCCGGCAGGGAATAGCAATCAGCCCCAGCATTTT.

The chain has TRBV24-1 and TRBJ2-7; 8 bases line up with TRBD2. There are 16 residues in the CDR3. The germline CDR1 and CDR2 sequences are KGHDR and SFDVKD. Trimming cost V 2 bases and J 1 base; bases outside gene matches: 6. The CDR3 sequence: CATSDSRSGSSYEQYF. CDR3 DNA sequence: TGTGCCACCAGTGATTCGAGGAGCGGGAGTTCCTACGAGCAGTACTTC.

This clonotype was seen only a few times. The rearrangement uses TRBV5-4 and TRBJ2-6, with 7 bases fitting TRBD2. The length of the CDR3 is 17 residues. Trimming took 0 bases from V and 4 from J; bases not matched to a gene: 7. Germline V gene data show CDR1 as SGHNT and CDR2 as YYREEE (reference sequence). CDR3 nucleotides: TGTGCCAGCAGCTTGGGACGAAGCGGGACCGGGGCCAACGTCCTGACTTTC. Its translation is CASSLGRSGTGANVLTF.

On this clonotype itself: Being one base from a much bigger clone, this may be a read error. The chain employs TRBV6-1 and TRBJ1-2; 8 nucleotides line up with TRBD1. The CDR3 has 15 residues. The germline gives CDR1 MNHNS, CDR2 SASEGT. V shed 6 bases and J 3 bases; nucleotides not matched to a gene: 9. The CDR3 region is CASSPGQGNHYGYTF. CDR3 in DNA: TGTGCCAGCAGCCCCGGACAGGGTAATCACTATGGCTACACCTTC.

This clonotype was observed at least ten times. This chain links TRBV9 with TRBJ2-5; no clear D. This CDR3 contains 14 residues. V lost 0 bases to trimming and J lost 5 bases, with 11 bases between them. CDR1 is SGDLS, CDR2 YYNGEE, per germline. The CDR3 region has the DNA TGTGCCAGCAGCGTAGCTGACGTTCGGGAGACCCAGTACTTC. The encoded protein is CASSVADVRETQYF.

This clonotype was recorded many times. The chain joins TRBV7-2 to TRBJ2-2, with 11 bases lining up with TRBD2. With 6 bases clipped from V and 4 bases from J, the junction kept 7 bases outside the gene matches. The CDR3 is 16 amino acids. From germline, CDR1 is SGHTA and CDR2 FQGNSA. DNA for the CDR3: TGTGCCAGCAGTTCTAGCGGGAGGTTGGTCACCGGGGAGCTGTTTTTT. Amino acid sequence: CASSSSGRLVTGELFF.

This clonotype was detected a few times. The J gene is TRBJ2-7, the V gene TRBV30; TRBD2 matches 9 bases. Germline assignment: CDR1 GTSNPN and CDR2 SVGIG (reference sequence). This CDR3 has 13 amino acids. V trimming: 8 bases; J trimming: 3 bases; junction bases outside the gene matches: 8. CDR3 sequence reads: CAGTAGGNYEQYF. CDR3 DNA sequence: TGTGCCGGTACGGCGGGAGGGAACTACGAGCAGTACTTC.

This clonotype has ten or more counts. J is TRBJ1-2 and V is TRBV28, with D unclear. Per germline, CDR1 MDHEN and CDR2 SYDVKM. Trimming left V 3 bases short and J 4 bases short, with 15 bases between. CDR3 size: 15 residues. CDR3 DNA: TGTGCCAGCAGTTTGTTTGCAGGAACTTCCTATGGCTACACCTTC. Translation: CASSLFAGTSYGYTF.

This clonotype was counted ten times or more. This chain uses TRBV7-3 with TRBJ2-5, with 9 bases lining up with TRBD1. Trimming at V came to 1 base and at J to 5 bases, leaving 11 bases not matched to a gene. From germline, CDR1 is SGHTA and CDR2 FQGTGA. CDR3 length equals 17 residues. The CDR3 here is CASSLNSPDRGDETQYF. The CDR3, as DNA: TGTGCCAGCAGCTTAAACTCCCCTGACAGGGGGGACGAGACCCAGTACTTC.

This clonotype has a handful of counts. This chain links TRBV6-5 with TRBJ2-5, with a tentative D call TRBD1 (7 bases). Germline-derived CDR1 and CDR2 are MNHEY and SVGAGI. There are 15 residues in the CDR3. The V and J ends lost 2 bases and 5 bases respectively, with 15 bases between them. The CDR3 bases are TGTGCCAGCAGTTACGGAGGGGGCGAGTGGGAGACCCAGTACTTC. Translating gives CASSYGGGEWETQYF.

This clonotype was seen only a few times. This rearrangement joins TRBV12-3 or TRBV12-4 to TRBJ2-5; D is unresolved. The CDR3 is made up of 13 amino acids. The V and J ends lost 7 bases and 7 bases respectively, with 16 bases between them. This CDR3 is CASTEDPRRTQYF. The CDR3 nucleotides read TGTGCCAGCACCGAAGACCCGAGGCGGACCCAGTACTTC.

The chain links TRBV7-8 to TRBJ2-7; no reliable D call. Germline CDR1 SGHVS, CDR2 FQNEAQ. The length of the CDR3 is 14 residues. V lost 2 bases to trimming and J lost 0 bases, with 8 bases between them. CDR3 coding DNA: TGTGCCAGCAGCTTATCCCCAGACTCCTACGAGCAGTACTTC. The encoded protein is CASSLSPDSYEQYF.

This chain uses TRBV9 with TRBJ2-7; no clear D gene. Trimming removed 4 bases at V and 0 bases at J, with 14 bases between. The germline V gene encodes CDR1 SGDLS and CDR2 YYNGEE. The CDR3 extends over 15 amino acids. CDR3 nucleotide sequence: TGTGCCAGCAGCCCGTCGAGAGCCAGCTCCTACGAGCAGTACTTC. This sequence encodes CASSPSRASSYEQYF.

This clonotype was counted at least ten times. The V call is TRBV6-1, the J call TRBJ2-7, with 7 bases aligning to TRBD1. Germline CDR1 reads MNHNS; CDR2 reads SASEGT. V lost 6 bases, J lost 3 bases, and 8 bases stayed unmatched. The CDR3 is made up of 14 amino acids. Here the CDR3 reads CASREYRDSYEQYF. CDR3 nucleotide sequence: TGTGCCAGCAGGGAATACCGGGACAGCTACGAGCAGTACTTC.

V usage is TRBV13 and J usage is TRBJ1-3; D might be TRBD1 (6 bases). This CDR3 comprises 16 residues. Germline CDR1 reads PRHDT; CDR2 reads FYEKMQ (reference sequence). Trimming shortened V by 5 bases and J by 0 bases, and 14 bases separated the two germline ends. The CDR3 sequence: CASSPRGRGSGNTIYF. The CDR3 DNA follows: TGTGCCAGCAGCCCCCGGGGCAGGGGCTCTGGAAACACCATATATTTT.

In this sample, this clonotype turned up many times. This rearrangement joins TRBV12-3 or TRBV12-4 to TRBJ2-2, with D tentatively TRBD1 (6 bases). V lost 5 bases and J 7 bases, leaving 14 bases between the germline ends. This CDR3 is 14 amino acids long. The CDR3 loop reads CASSPNRDRGELFF. For the CDR3, the DNA is TGTGCCAGCAGTCCGAACAGGGATCGCGGGGAGCTGTTTTTT.

The table lists this clonotype with many counts. The chain uses TRBV19 and TRBJ2-5; 11 nucleotides agree with TRBD2. The length of the CDR3 is 16 residues. Germline loops: CDR1 LNHDA, CDR2 SQIVND (reference sequence). V trimming: 3 bases; J trimming: 1 base; junction bases outside the gene matches: 4. The CDR3 here is CASSIMGTSGQETQYF. The CDR3 DNA reads as TGTGCCAGTAGTATCATGGGGACTAGCGGCCAAGAGACCCAGTACTTC.

This clonotype appeared many times. The chain recombines TRBV4-3 with TRBJ2-5, with 11 bases identical to TRBD2. Trimming cost V 0 bases and J 3 bases; bases outside gene matches: 15. The CDR3 spans 20 residues. Germline V gives CDR1 LGHNA, CDR2 YSLEER. CDR3 loop: CASSQERWLETSGTEETQYF. The CDR3 DNA sequence: TGCGCCAGCAGCCAAGAGAGATGGCTTGAGACTAGCGGGACCGAAGAGACCCAGTACTTC.

This clonotype showed up many times. The chain has TRBV7-2 and TRBJ2-7; 9 bases align to TRBD1. This CDR3 is built from 15 residues. With V trimmed by 5 bases and J by 0 bases, 5 bases remained unmatched. CDR1 is SGHTA, CDR2 FQGNSA, per germline. The CDR3 sequence is CASSTGTGISYEQYF. The CDR3 coding sequence is TGTGCCAGCAGCACCGGGACAGGGATCTCCTACGAGCAGTACTTC.

This clonotype was seen ten or more times. The chain carries TRBV28 and TRBJ2-5; D tentatively fits TRBD1 or TRBD2 (5 bases each). In germline, CDR1 is MDHEN, CDR2 SYDVKM. Trimming took 6 bases from V and 5 from J, leaving 16 bases between them. The CDR3 extends over 14 amino acids. The CDR3 nucleotides read TGTGCCAGCAGACACACCGGGGCGGGTGAGACCCAGTACTTC. Protein sequence: CASRHTGAGETQYF. The full variable domain, its missing parts supplied by reference TRBV28 and TRBJ2-5, is DVKVTQSSRYLVKRTGEKVFLECVQDMDHENMFWYRQDPGLGLRLIYFSYDVKMKEKGDIPEGYSVSREKKERFSLILESASTNQTSMYLCASRHTGAGETQYFGPGTRLLVL.